This TCR beta chain was recovered during a study of T-cell reconstitution after alpha-beta-depleted transplantation in children. Points from the study as a whole: Several hundred expanded graft clones reportedly gave rise to the alpha-beta T cells present about two months after transplant. At the one-year point after transplant, T-cell counts and TCRbeta diversity were found to come mostly from T cells that had been newly produced.

Remarks on this clonotype: No antigen is known for it.

This CDR3 spans 15 amino acids. Per the germline V gene, CDR1 is KGHDR and CDR2 is SFDVKD. With 4 bases clipped from V and 5 bases from J, the junction kept 10 bases outside the gene matches. As it was prepared, the TCRbeta library received unique molecular identifiers. A single record per CDR3 protein comes from TCRdb applying MiXCR to the PCR reads. The profile shows roughly 420,000 distinct CDR3 sequences, around 16% of them singletons. The TCR was taken from a boy less than two years old who had a stem cell transplant for Wiskott-Aldrich syndrome, so the T cells may come from the graft donor. The chain uses TRBV24-1 and TRBJ2-7, with 7 bases fitting TRBD1. The starting material was PBMCs, mostly from graft donor cells, obtained 360 days after TCRalphabeta/CD19-depleted stem cell transplant. This CDR3 is CATSDPTGLGDEQYF. The CDR3 DNA follows: TGTGCCACCAGTGACCCGACAGGGTTAGGGGACGAGCAGTACTTC.